The 15 T cell receptor beta chains given below trace back to one sample, sequenced in a study of Ad26.COV2.S vaccination and SARS-CoV-2 variants. The repertoire was sequenced with immunoSEQ multiplex PCR; TCRdb's copy has only in-frame clones and lacks some. The table has under 95,000 clones, approximately 86% seen once. Source: peripheral blood, taken after recovery from COVID-19. These receptors all come from a human donor who had recovered from COVID-19.

V gene TRBV29-1 combines with J gene TRBJ1-3, with D tentatively TRBD1 (6 bases). Germline CDR1 and CDR2: SQVTM and ANQGSEA. The CDR3 is 12 residues long. CDR3 bases: TGCGCCATAGGGGGGACCAGTAACACCATATATTTT. This encodes CAIGGTSNTIYF.

The rearrangement joins TRBV12-3 or TRBV12-4 to TRBJ2-1; D is uncertain. V dropped 3 bases and J dropped 5 bases, with 8 bases sitting between them. The CDR3 spans 13 residues. CDR3 region: CASSLTRHNEQFF. Here the CDR3 DNA reads TGTGCCAGCAGTTTGACCCGACACAATGAGCAGTTCTTC.

This clone occurred a few times. The chain uses TRBV5-8 and TRBJ2-3; no clear D. Germline values: CDR1 SGHTS, CDR2 YDEGEE. V lost 4 bases to trimming and J lost 0 bases, with 9 bases between them. The CDR3 contains 14 residues. In DNA form, the CDR3 reads TGTGCCAGCAGCCCGTGGTTAAGCACAGATACGCAGTATTTT. Translation gives CASSPWLSTDTQYF.

This clone appeared a few times. This chain joins TRBV7-2 and TRBJ1-5; D uncertain. V lost 3 bases, J lost 8 bases, and 14 bases lay in between. From germline, CDR1 is SGHTA and CDR2 FQGNSA. The CDR3 spans 14 residues. CDR3 coding DNA: TGTGCCAGCAGCTTTACGGCGTTTGATAAGCCCCAGCATTTT. Protein product: CASSFTAFDKPQHF.

The V gene is TRBV5-1, the J gene TRBJ2-5, with TRBD2 matching over 11 bases. The V segment lost 4 bases and the J segment 0 bases; nucleotides outside the gene matches: 5. The CDR3 covers 16 residues. Germline loops: CDR1 SGHRS, CDR2 YFSETQ. The CDR3 DNA follows: TGCGCCAGCAGCAAGACTAGCGGGACCAACCAAGAGACCCAGTACTTC. Translating it yields CASSKTSGTNQETQYF.

The chain couples TRBV7-2 to TRBJ1-4, with D tentatively TRBD1 (5 bases). The ends were cut back, 5 bases at V and 2 bases at J, with 9 bases in the middle. This CDR3 contains 14 residues. Germline CDR1 SGHTA, CDR2 FQGNSA. The CDR3 protein is CASSPGTTNEKLFF. In DNA form, the CDR3 reads TGTGCCAGCAGCCCCGGGACTACTAATGAAAAACTGTTTTTT.

The chain joins TRBV7-2 to TRBJ1-5; D remains unclear. V lost 1 base to trimming and J lost 9 bases, with 16 bases between them. Germline CDR1 SGHTA, CDR2 FQGNSA. This CDR3 contains 15 residues. The CDR3 loop is CASSLDGVTSRPQHF. CDR3 nucleotides: TGTGCCAGCAGCTTAGATGGTGTTACGTCTCGGCCCCAGCATTTT. Drawing the rest from reference TRBV7-2 and TRBJ1-5, the complete variable domain is GAGVSQSPSNKVTEKGKDVELRCDPISGHTALYWYRQSLGQGLEFLIYFQGNSAPDKSGLPSDRFSAERTGGSVSTLTIQRTQQEDSAVYLCASSLDGVTSRPQHFGDGTRLSIL.

This sequence joins TRBV2 and TRBJ2-2, with D perhaps given as TRBD1 or TRBD2 (5 bases each). Germline V gives CDR1 SNHLY, CDR2 FYNNEI. This CDR3 is built from 14 residues. Between the trimmed V and J ends, which lost 11 bases and 1 base, there was a span of 14 bases. Here the CDR3 reads CAGSLGGNTGELFF. CDR3 DNA: TGTGCCGGATCCCTTGGGGGGAACACCGGGGAGCTGTTTTTT.

V gene TRBV7-2 combines with J gene TRBJ2-7; 9 nucleotides align to TRBD2. The germline gives CDR1 SGHTA, CDR2 FQGNSA. The CDR3 consists of 14 residues. The V segment lost 2 bases and the J segment 6 bases; nucleotides outside the gene matches: 5. The CDR3 reads CASSLIVAGVEQYF. The CDR3 DNA is TGTGCCAGCAGCTTAATCGTAGCGGGAGTCGAGCAGTACTTC.

This clone was counted a single time. The gene calls are TRBV12-3 or TRBV12-4 and TRBJ1-1; D is uncertain. V lost 6 bases to trimming and J lost 5 bases, with 10 bases between them. This CDR3 region has 12 residues. The CDR3, as DNA: TGTGCCAGCAGGGAGGTTGGGACTGAAGCTTTCTTT. This encodes CASREVGTEAFF.

The rearrangement links TRBV12-3 or TRBV12-4 to TRBJ1-1; no firm D call. This CDR3 contains 12 residues. Trimming left V 5 bases short and J 4 bases short, with 8 bases between. As DNA, the CDR3 is TGTGCCAGCAGTAAAGTAAGCACTGAAGCTTTCTTT. Translated: CASSKVSTEAFF.

The chain couples TRBV4-2 to TRBJ1-4, with TRBD1 identical over 11 bases. Unmatched junction bases numbered 4, after V lost 4 bases and J lost 3 bases. Germline V lookup: CDR1 LGHNA, CDR2 YNFKEQ. This CDR3 has 16 amino acids. The CDR3 sequence is CASSPGQGGANEKLFF. The CDR3 region has the DNA TGTGCCAGCAGCCCGGGACAGGGGGGGGCTAATGAAAAACTGTTTTTT.

The rearrangement links TRBV10-3 to TRBJ2-1; D not certain. V was cut by 7 bases and J by 2 bases, with 24 bases left in between. This CDR3 has 18 residues. CDR1 is ENHRY, CDR2 SYGVKD, per germline. The CDR3 DNA is TGTGCCATCACCCGAACAGAATCTAGACGTCCCCCCTACAATGAGCAGTTCTTC. Residues: CAITRTESRRPPYNEQFF.

The chain has TRBV27 and TRBJ1-4; 7 positions agree with TRBD1. V shed 3 bases and J 8 bases; nucleotides not matched to a gene: 6. The CDR3 has 14 amino acids. Per germline, CDR1 MNHEY and CDR2 SMNVEV (reference sequence). This chain's CDR3 is CASSLYRGGEKLFF. The CDR3 DNA is TGTGCCAGCAGTTTGTACAGGGGTGGAGAAAAACTGTTTTTT.

V is TRBV11-2 and J is TRBJ2-7; either TRBD1 or TRBD2 may fit D (5 bases each). This CDR3 is built from 15 residues. Trimming left V 2 bases short and J 8 bases short, with 19 bases between. The V gene's germline CDR1 is SGHAT and CDR2 FQNNGV. The CDR3 coding sequence is TGTGCCAGCAGCTTACAAGCTCGAGGGGTTTTCAAGCAGTACTTC. Protein: CASSLQARGVFKQYF.